This entry describes one T cell receptor (beta chain). Its antigen is not identified. This sample is drawn from a study of CXCR3-negative and CXCR3-positive naive CD8 T cells. Study findings and constraints: Across naive subsets, surface CD5 expression was comparable, and TCR strength was inferred from properties of the TRB CDR3. Memory cells differed in TRBV-TRBJ usage, but naive CXCR3-negative and CXCR3-positive cells had similar usage. Comparison of naive cells showed more hydrophobic TRB CDR3s in CXCR3-positive than in CXCR3-negative naive cells.

Cells classed as naive CD8+ T cells were CD45RO-CCR7+CD27+CD95-. Via 5' RACE with UMI labels, TRB cDNA libraries were prepared. TCRdb re-called the 5' RACE reads; one entry per CDR3 protein, DNA not given. This listing includes fewer than 7,000 distinct CDR3 sequences. The receptor was isolated from a human donor in good health. Some clones in this sample may be carry-over from other donors' samples. Sequencing was performed on naive CXCR3+ CD8+ T cells from blood. Subset of the sample: CD45RO-CCR7+CD27+CD95- naive CD8+ T cells expressing CXCR3 (TNR3+).

CDR3 loop: CASSVGGTSAYNEQFF. V is TRBV9 and J is TRBJ2-1; TCRdb returns TRBD2, unconfirmable since there is no DNA. The CDR3 consists of 16 residues. The germline V gene has CDR1 SGDLS and CDR2 YYNGEE.